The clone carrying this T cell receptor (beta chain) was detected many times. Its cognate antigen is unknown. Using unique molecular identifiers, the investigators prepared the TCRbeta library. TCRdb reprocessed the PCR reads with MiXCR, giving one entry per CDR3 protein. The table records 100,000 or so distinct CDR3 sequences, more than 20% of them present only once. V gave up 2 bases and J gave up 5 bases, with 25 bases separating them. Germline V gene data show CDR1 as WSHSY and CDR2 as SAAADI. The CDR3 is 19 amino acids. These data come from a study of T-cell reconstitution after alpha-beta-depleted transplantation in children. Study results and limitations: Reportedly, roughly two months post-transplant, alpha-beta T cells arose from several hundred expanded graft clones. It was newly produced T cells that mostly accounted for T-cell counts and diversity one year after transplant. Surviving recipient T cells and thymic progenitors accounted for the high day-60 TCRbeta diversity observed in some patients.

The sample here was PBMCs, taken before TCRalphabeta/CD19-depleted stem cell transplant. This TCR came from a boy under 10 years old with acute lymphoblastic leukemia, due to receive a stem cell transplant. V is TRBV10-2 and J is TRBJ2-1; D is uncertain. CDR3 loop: CASSETLRRGGLRNNEQFF. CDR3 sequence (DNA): TGCGCCAGCAGTGAGACACTTCGCCGCGGCGGTCTAAGGAACAATGAGCAGTTCTTC.